One and the same sample provided the 31 T cell receptor beta chains below, sequenced in a study of cytomegalovirus exposure and HLA in healthy donors. Both 60 Vbeta primers and 13 Jbeta primers went into the PCR. The repertoire was sequenced with immunoSEQ multiplex PCR; TCRdb's copy has only in-frame clones and lacks some. The sample lists some 82,000 clones, 70% to 85% seen once, with roughly 2.6% in the top ten. Sequencing input: PBMCs. The receptors were gathered from a woman in her 50s in good health and CMV-seronegative.

This clone was counted only a few times. This chain joins TRBV5-1 and TRBJ1-1; D might be TRBD1 (6 bases). Germline V gene data show CDR1 as SGHRS and CDR2 as YFSETQ. V gave up 4 bases and J gave up 8 bases, with 15 bases separating them. This CDR3 comprises 13 residues. DNA for the CDR3: TGCGCCAGCAGCCCCGGGACACTGCAAGAAGCTTTCTTT. Translating it yields CASSPGTLQEAFF.

This clone has only a few counts. V is TRBV10-1 and J is TRBJ2-2, with 11 bases identical to TRBD2. V shed 4 bases, J shed 0 bases, and the junction held 13 bases outside the gene matches. This CDR3 contains 20 residues. Per germline, CDR1 WNHNN and CDR2 SYGVQD (reference sequence). The DNA of the CDR3 is TGCGCCAGCAGTGGAACCCTATGGCTAGCGGGAGGTCCGAACACCGGGGAGCTGTTTTTT. This translates into CASSGTLWLAGGPNTGELFF.

This rearrangement joins TRBV12-5 to TRBJ1-2; D is perhaps TRBD1 (5 bases). CDR1 LGHNT and CDR2 FRNRAP come from the germline V gene. V lost 7 bases to trimming and J lost 5 bases, with 14 bases between them. This CDR3 comprises 13 residues. The CDR3 region is CASAGGGDYGYTF. The CDR3 DNA sequence: TGTGCTAGTGCTGGGGGAGGGGATTATGGCTACACCTTC.

The chain links TRBV15 to TRBJ2-7, with D tentatively TRBD2 (6 bases). Trimming shortened V by 0 bases and J by 0 bases, and 12 bases separated the two germline ends. Germline V gene data show CDR1 as LNHNV and CDR2 as YYDKDF (reference sequence). The CDR3 is made up of 16 amino acids. CDR3 in DNA: TGTGCCACCAGCAGAGATTCCCGGACTATCTCCTACGAGCAGTACGTC. Protein: CATSRDSRTISYEQYV.

The chain recombines TRBV7-8 with TRBJ1-4; a possible D gene is TRBD1 (6 bases). Per the germline V gene, CDR1 is SGHVS and CDR2 is FQNEAQ. The CDR3 contains 16 residues. V lost 5 bases, J lost 7 bases, and 20 bases lay in between. The CDR3 loop is CASSRGGRGLGEKLFF. The CDR3 coding sequence is TGTGCCAGCAGCCGCGGGGGGCGGGGGCTGGGTGAAAAACTGTTTTTT.

V is TRBV29-1 and J is TRBJ2-3; maybe TRBD2 (6 bases). The CDR3 covers 13 residues. Trimming cost V 2 bases and J 3 bases, with 9 bases left between them. Germline V lookup: CDR1 SQVTM, CDR2 ANQGSEA. The CDR3 sequence is CSVESGDTDTQYF. The CDR3 nucleotides are TGCAGCGTTGAATCGGGGGATACAGATACGCAGTATTTT.

The rearrangement joins TRBV7-9 to TRBJ2-7; 9 nucleotides agree with TRBD2. Germline assignment: CDR1 SEHNR and CDR2 FQNEAQ (reference sequence). J was trimmed by 7 bases and V by 1 base; bases with no gene match: 5. The CDR3 covers 14 residues. Here the CDR3 reads CASSLVAGAGEQYF. CDR3 DNA sequence: TGTGCCAGCAGCTTAGTAGCGGGAGCTGGTGAGCAGTACTTC.

V gene TRBV30 combines with J gene TRBJ2-1; TRBD1 agrees at 7 bases. The ends lost 8 bases at V and 9 bases at J; junction bases unmatched: 7. The CDR3 length is 11 residues. Germline values: CDR1 GTSNPN, CDR2 SVGIG (reference sequence). Here the CDR3 DNA reads TGTGCCGGGGACAGAGGGGCTGAGCAGTTCTTC. Its translation is CAGDRGAEQFF.

This chain links TRBV25-1 with TRBJ2-1; D might be TRBD1 (6 bases). This CDR3 region has 16 residues. Trimming removed 3 bases from V and 4 bases from J, with 16 bases in between. Per germline, CDR1 MGHDK and CDR2 SYGVNS. The DNA of the CDR3 is TGTGCCAGCAGTGAGGTACAGGGCGGTTTTTACAATGAGCAGTTCTTC. This codes for CASSEVQGGFYNEQFF.

The chain couples TRBV14 to TRBJ1-2; no definite D call. The CDR3 has 13 residues. V was clipped by 2 bases and J by 2 bases, with 6 bases between them. From germline, CDR1 is SGHDN and CDR2 FVKESK. CDR3 sequence reads: CASSQRSNYGYTF. CDR3 DNA: TGTGCCAGCAGCCAACGGTCCAACTATGGCTACACCTTC.

The chain links TRBV7-9 to TRBJ2-7, with TRBD2 identical over 10 bases. This CDR3 comprises 16 residues. The junction had 11 bases not matched to a gene; V was cut back by 4 bases and J by 5 bases. The germline V gene encodes CDR1 SEHNR and CDR2 FQNEAQ (reference sequence). The CDR3 nucleotides are TGTGCCAGCAGCTCACCTGGGGGGCTAGCGGGAGACGAGCAGTACTTC. Its translation: CASSSPGGLAGDEQYF.

There are a few counts of this clone. The chain recombines TRBV18 with TRBJ2-6; 7 nucleotides agree with TRBD2. CDR3 length: 18 residues. Losses at the gene ends were 2 bases for V and 1 base for J; bases not matched to a gene: 8. The V gene's germline CDR1 is KGHSH and CDR2 LQKENI. The CDR3 reads CASSPGTGGISGANVLTF. The DNA of the CDR3 is TGTGCCAGCTCACCAGGGACCGGGGGGATATCTGGGGCCAACGTCCTGACTTTC.

V is TRBV2 and J is TRBJ2-5; D might be TRBD1 (6 bases). Germline V gene sequence: CDR1 SNHLY, CDR2 FYNNEI. The CDR3 is made up of 15 amino acids. Trimming left V 6 bases short and J 2 bases short, with 16 bases between. CDR3 nucleotide sequence: TGTGCCAGCAGGTTCAGGGGCCTGGGGCAAGAGACCCAGTACTTC. Translating it yields CASRFRGLGQETQYF.

The DNA for the CDR3 is TGTGCCAGCAGCTTAGGACCGGGAGGAAACACCATATATTTT. Its protein product is CASSLGPGGNTIYF. The chain combines TRBV11-1 with TRBJ1-3; D remains unclear. This CDR3 spans 14 amino acids. Germline V CDR1 and CDR2: SGHAT, FQDESV (reference sequence). The ends were cut back, 1 base at V and 4 bases at J, with 8 bases in the middle. Looking up the rest from reference TRBV11-1 and TRBJ1-3 gives the full variable domain: EAEVAQSPRYKITEKSQAVAFWCDPISGHATLYWYRQILGQGPELLVQFQDESVVDDSQLPKDRFSAERLKGVDSTLKIQPAELGDSAMYLCASSLGPGGNTIYFGEGSWLTVV.

The rearrangement links TRBV6-5 to TRBJ1-2; perhaps TRBD1 as D (5 bases). This CDR3 is built from 14 residues. V was shortened by 0 bases and J by 8 bases, with 13 bases between the two germline ends. Germline CDR1 reads MNHEY; CDR2 reads SVGAGI. The CDR3 reads CASSYSGQGQGYTF. DNA of the CDR3: TGTGCCAGCAGTTACTCGGGGCAGGGCCAGGGCTACACCTTC.

This clone was recorded once. V and J are TRBV11-2 and TRBJ1-4; D remains unclear. Trimming left V 2 bases short and J 8 bases short, with 9 bases between. The CDR3 covers 13 residues. Germline V gene sequence: CDR1 SGHAT, CDR2 FQNNGV. The CDR3 DNA sequence: TGTGCCAGCAGCTTATGGGCAGACGAAAAACTGTTTTTT. It specifies CASSLWADEKLFF. Based on the CDR3 plus reference TRBV11-2 and TRBJ1-4, the full variable domain is EAGVAQSPRYKIIEKRQSVAFWCNPISGHATLYWYQQILGQGPKLLIQFQNNGVVDDSQLPKDRFSAERLKGVDSTLKIQPAKLEDSAVYLCASSLWADEKLFFGSGTQLSVL.

This clone appeared once. The chain is built from TRBV28 and TRBJ2-7; 11 bases match TRBD2. This CDR3 contains 16 residues. With 5 bases clipped from V and 0 bases from J, the junction kept 6 bases outside the gene matches. Per germline, CDR1 MDHEN and CDR2 SYDVKM. CDR3 bases: TGTGCCAGCAGTCAACCCGGACTAGCGGGCTCCTACGAGCAGTACTTC. Translated, it gives CASSQPGLAGSYEQYF.

This rearrangement joins TRBV6-6 to TRBJ2-5, with 10 nucleotides matching TRBD2. CDR1 is MNHNY and CDR2 is SVGAGI in the germline V gene (reference sequence). The CDR3 is made up of 16 amino acids. With V trimmed by 5 bases and J by 5 bases, 11 bases remained unmatched. CDR3 loop: CASSAGAGGHVETQYF. CDR3 DNA sequence: TGTGCCAGCAGTGCGGGAGCGGGAGGGCACGTGGAGACCCAGTACTTC.

The chain is built from TRBV7-6 and TRBJ1-3; 9 bases agree with TRBD1. Germline CDR1 SGHVS, CDR2 FNYEAQ. Losses at the gene ends were 6 bases for V and 6 bases for J; bases not matched to a gene: 6. This CDR3 comprises 14 residues. CDR3: CASRQQGAENTIYF. DNA for the CDR3: TGTGCCAGCAGGCAACAGGGGGCCGAAAACACCATATATTTT.

The chain couples TRBV7-9 to TRBJ1-1, with 7 bases aligning to TRBD1. CDR3 length: 14 residues. CDR1 SEHNR and CDR2 FQNEAQ come from the germline V gene (reference sequence). V was pared by 5 bases and J by 4 bases, with 7 bases of the junction left unmatched. CDR3 sequence (DNA): TGTGCCAGCAGCCCGCCCACAGGGGCCACTGAAGCTTTCTTT. Protein sequence: CASSPPTGATEAFF.

This chain connects TRBV7-2 to TRBJ1-2, with unresolved D. Trimming cost V 4 bases and J 6 bases, with 18 bases left between them. The CDR3 has 15 residues. Germline lookup yields CDR1 SGHTA and CDR2 FQGNSA. CDR3 region: CASSSRQLQIDGYTF. The CDR3 DNA reads TGTGCCAGCAGCTCAAGACAATTACAAATTGATGGCTACACCTTC.

This clone was observed a single time. This chain links TRBV10-3 with TRBJ1-5; 9 positions match TRBD1. This CDR3 is built from 17 residues. Germline trimming cut 3 bases from V and 0 bases from J; bases unmatched to any gene: 6. The germline V gene encodes CDR1 ENHRY and CDR2 SYGVKD. Here the CDR3 DNA reads TGTGCCATCAGTGAAGGAGGGACAGGGAGTAGCAATCAGCCCCAGCATTTT. This translates into CAISEGGTGSSNQPQHF.

This chain links TRBV7-8 with TRBJ2-7; 10 bases align to TRBD2. This CDR3 spans 17 amino acids. Looked up from germline, CDR1 is SGHVS and CDR2 is FQNEAQ. Trimming cost V 1 base and J 6 bases; bases outside gene matches: 12. This CDR3 is CASSLESRSGRVIEQYF. The CDR3 nucleotides read TGTGCCAGCAGCTTAGAGTCCAGGAGCGGGAGGGTGATCGAGCAGTACTTC.

V is TRBV7-9 and J is TRBJ1-2; 8 positions agree with TRBD1. V lost 5 bases to trimming and J lost 6 bases; unmatched junction nucleotides: 11. This CDR3 is 15 amino acids long. CDR1 SEHNR and CDR2 FQNEAQ come from the germline V gene (reference sequence). The CDR3 bases are TGTGCCAGCAGCCCCGACAGGGGCTCCGTGGATGGCTACACCTTC. It translates to CASSPDRGSVDGYTF.

This CDR3 is CASSFPQGGEAFF. The CDR3 DNA follows: TGTGCCAGCAGCTTTCCCCAGGGAGGCGAAGCTTTCTTT. The rearrangement links TRBV11-2 to TRBJ1-1; perhaps TRBD1 as D (5 bases). The CDR3 length is 13 residues. Per the germline V gene, CDR1 is SGHAT and CDR2 is FQNNGV. The germline V and J ends were trimmed by 3 bases and 8 bases, with 13 bases remaining between them.

The genes are TRBV7-2 and TRBJ1-2; 9 positions agree with TRBD1. Germline-derived CDR1 and CDR2 are SGHTA and FQGNSA. The CDR3 length is 16 residues. V lost 4 bases and J lost 4; bases outside the gene matches: 10. The CDR3 coding sequence is TGTGCCAGCAGCTCAATCACAGGGGGCGGGAGCTATGGCTACACCTTC. Amino acid sequence: CASSSITGGGSYGYTF.

The gene calls are TRBV2 and TRBJ1-1, with D tentatively TRBD1 (6 bases). Germline V lookup: CDR1 SNHLY, CDR2 FYNNEI. V lost 2 bases and J lost 3, with 16 bases in between. The CDR3 is 16 residues long. The CDR3, as DNA: TGTGCCAGCAGTGAACAGGGCAGGGGAGTCTACACTGAAGCTTTCTTT. It translates to CASSEQGRGVYTEAFF.

The V call is TRBV14, the J call TRBJ1-1, with D tentatively TRBD1 (6 bases). V lost 1 base to trimming and J lost 4 bases, with 7 bases between them. The CDR3 length is 13 residues. The germline CDR1 and CDR2 sequences are SGHDN and FVKESK. The CDR3 sequence: CASSQGRGTEAFF. The DNA of the CDR3 is TGTGCCAGCAGCCAAGGCAGGGGCACTGAAGCTTTCTTT.

The chain employs TRBV14 and TRBJ2-5; no definite D call. Germline loops: CDR1 SGHDN, CDR2 FVKESK. Trimming cost V 5 bases and J 5 bases, with 15 bases left between them. This CDR3 contains 14 residues. The DNA for the CDR3 is TGTGCCAGCAGCTCTACCACGGCGGAGGAGACCCAGTACTTC. Encoded protein: CASSSTTAEETQYF.

This clone was seen a single time. The chain carries TRBV10-2 and TRBJ2-1; 10 bases agree with TRBD2. Per the germline V gene, CDR1 is WSHSY and CDR2 is SAAADI. The CDR3 is 15 residues long. The trim removed 2 bases at V and 8 bases at J, leaving 6 bases unmatched. The CDR3 sequence is CASSEKRGGLYEQFF. The CDR3 region has the DNA TGCGCCAGCAGTGAGAAGCGGGGGGGTTTGTATGAGCAGTTCTTC.

The chain couples TRBV7-3 to TRBJ1-2; D perhaps matches TRBD1 (6 bases). The CDR3 sequence is 16 residues long. The germline V gene encodes CDR1 SGHTA and CDR2 FQGTGA. The V and J ends lost 6 bases and 6 bases respectively, with 23 bases between them. CDR3 protein: CASSPTGGALLNGYTF. CDR3 nucleotide sequence: TGTGCCAGCAGTCCAACGGGGGGGGCGCTTTTGAATGGCTACACCTTC.